The clone carrying this TCR beta chain was recorded a few times. Its antigen is unidentified. Expressed TCRB transcripts were sequenced because the entire RNA isolate underwent reverse transcription. Profiled with immunoSEQ multiplex PCR; TCRdb holds only in-frame clones, not every one. The sample comprises 300,000 to 400,000 clones, 10% to 15% of which are singletons, and 0.015% to 0.02% rests with the top ten. Trimming removed 6 bases from V and 9 bases from J, with 18 bases in between. Germline CDR1 reads MGHRA; CDR2 reads YSYEKL. This CDR3 contains 14 residues. The sample belongs to a study of beta chain features in type 1 diabetes. Turning to the study itself: All samples combined gave fewer than 110 million sorted cells for examination. The study, taken as a whole, reports: TCRB rearrangement may or may not be influenced by HLA type; here this remained unresolved. Patients' naive, central memory and Treg TCRB repertoires seemed closer to one another than those of healthy donors.

The source of this sequence is a man younger than 35 in good health. The rearrangement uses TRBV4-1 and TRBJ1-5; D is undetermined. Sequencing input: naive CD4+ T cells from blood. The CDR3 loop reads CASRPDSQFGPQHF. The CDR3 DNA reads as TGCGCCAGCAGACCCGACTCTCAGTTCGGGCCCCAGCATTTT.